There are a few counts of the clone carrying this T cell receptor beta chain. Antigen specificity is unknown. This sample stems from a study of T cell responses to AZD1222 COVID-19 vaccine. Notes on the study in general: When two AZD1222 doses had been given, Spike-specific TCR breadth and depth rose. Only a handful of AZD1222 recipients, five to seven in all, had baseline seropositivity. Within unmutated variant regions lay the reported targets of nearly half of spike-specific TCRs. Repertoires were obtained only post-peak T cell response.

Repertoires were generated with immunoSEQ multiplex PCR, while TCRdb's copy carries only in-frame clones and drops some. This table has approximately 100,000 clones, roughly 86% appearing once. Germline lookup yields CDR1 SGHTA and CDR2 FQGNSA. The CDR3 spans 14 residues. Trimming removed 3 bases from V and 5 bases from J, with 8 bases in between. This chain links TRBV7-2 with TRBJ1-6, with D perhaps matching TRBD1 (6 bases). The source is an adult in good health. Sequences were derived from peripheral blood, sampled on day 0 of AZD1222 vaccination. The CDR3 bases are TGTGCCAGCAGCTTTACAGGGAATAATTCACCCCTCCACTTT. Encoded protein: CASSFTGNNSPLHF.